This T cell receptor (beta chain) was observed in a study of blood T cell repertoires in COVID-19. The germline V gene has CDR1 SGHRS and CDR2 YFSETQ. Trimming removed 7 bases at V and 4 bases at J, with 18 bases between. CDR3 length: 15 amino acids. This table comes from immunoSEQ multiplex PCR, and its TCRdb copy is limited to in-frame clones, with some not included. The sample yields 180,000 or so clones, about 87% seen once. Sequenced: peripheral blood. This clonotype was obtained from a man in his forties with active or convalescent COVID-19. J is TRBJ1-3 and V is TRBV5-1; D is possibly TRBD1 (6 bases). The DNA of the CDR3 is TGCGCCAGCGCCTCAGAAGGGACATCCGGAAACACCATATATTTT. Its protein product is CASASEGTSGNTIYF.